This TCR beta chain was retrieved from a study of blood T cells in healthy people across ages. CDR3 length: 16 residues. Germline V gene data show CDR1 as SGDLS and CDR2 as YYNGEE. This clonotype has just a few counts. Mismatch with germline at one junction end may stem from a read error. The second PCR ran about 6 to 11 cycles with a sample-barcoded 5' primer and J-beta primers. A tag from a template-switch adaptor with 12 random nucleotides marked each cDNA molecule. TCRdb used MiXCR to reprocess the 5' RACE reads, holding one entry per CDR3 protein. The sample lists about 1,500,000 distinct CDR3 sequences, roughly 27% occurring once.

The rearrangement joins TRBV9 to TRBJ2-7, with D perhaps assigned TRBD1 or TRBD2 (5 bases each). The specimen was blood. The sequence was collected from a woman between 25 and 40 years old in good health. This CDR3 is CASGVRPGTALYEQYF. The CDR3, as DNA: TGTGCCAGCGGCGTCCGACCCGGGACGGCCTTGTACGAGCAGTACTTC.